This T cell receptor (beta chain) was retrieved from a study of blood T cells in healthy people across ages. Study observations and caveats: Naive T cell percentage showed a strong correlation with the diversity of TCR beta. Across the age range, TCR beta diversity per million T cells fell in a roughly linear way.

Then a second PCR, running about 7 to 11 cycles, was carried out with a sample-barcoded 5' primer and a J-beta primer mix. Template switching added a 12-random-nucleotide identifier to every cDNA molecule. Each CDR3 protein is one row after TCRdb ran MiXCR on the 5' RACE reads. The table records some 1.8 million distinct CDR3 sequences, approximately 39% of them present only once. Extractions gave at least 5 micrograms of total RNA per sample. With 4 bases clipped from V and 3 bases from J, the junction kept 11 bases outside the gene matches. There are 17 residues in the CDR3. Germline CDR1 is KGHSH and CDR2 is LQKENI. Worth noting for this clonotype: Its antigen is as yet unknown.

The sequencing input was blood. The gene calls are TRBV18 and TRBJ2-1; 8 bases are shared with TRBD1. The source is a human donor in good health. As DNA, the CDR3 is TGTGCCAGCTCACAAGAGGTTTGGACAGGGAACTACAATGAGCAGTTCTTC. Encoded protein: CASSQEVWTGNYNEQFF.